This is a list of T cell receptor beta chains from one sample in a study of blood T cell repertoires in COVID-19. The table came from immunoSEQ multiplex PCR; TCRdb's copy has only in-frame clones and leaves some out. The table records 65,000 to 85,000 clones, roughly 90% of them present only once. Sequencing was done on a sample of peripheral blood. The receptors derive from a human donor in a cohort sampled during active COVID-19. Both conserved end residues are part of each CDR3. D genes are given only for firm matches. Only some rows state a clone size, as once, few, many or a class for expanded clones.

-,TRBD2,TRBJ2-4,TRBV6-2/TRBV6-3,CASSLGWGREGDIQYF,TGTGCCAGCAGTCTCGGTTGGGGGCGGGAGGGTGACATTCAGTACTTC
-,TRBD2,TRBJ2-1,TRBV10-3,CAIRLGGISSSGNEQFF,TGTGCCATCAGACTCGGGGGGATCTCCTCATCTGGGAATGAGCAGTTCTTC
-,-,TRBJ1-5,TRBV30,CAWRGGQSNQPQHF,TGTGCCTGGAGAGGTGGACAAAGCAATCAGCCCCAGCATTTT
-,-,TRBJ1-1,TRBV19,CASSTLAEAFF,TGTGCCAGTAGTACACTCGCTGAAGCTTTCTTT
-,-,TRBJ2-5,TRBV18,CASSPAGTFRMGETQYF,TGTGCCAGCTCACCCGCGGGGACTTTCCGAATGGGAGAGACCCAGTACTTC
-,-,TRBJ1-1,TRBV19,CASSHPGQNTEAFF,TGTGCCAGTAGTCACCCGGGACAAAACACTGAAGCTTTCTTT
-,TRBD2,TRBJ2-5,TRBV7-9,CASSPGEGRSVYQETQYF,TGTGCCAGCAGCCCGGGGGAGGGTCGGTCTGTGTACCAAGAGACCCAGTACTTC
-,TRBD2,TRBJ2-1,TRBV4-3,CASSQGAAAGVANEQFF,TGCGCCAGCAGCCAGGGCGCCGCTGCGGGAGTCGCCAATGAGCAGTTCTTC
-,TRBD2,TRBJ2-3,TRBV28,CASSLDTSGSRTDTQYF,TGTGCCAGCAGTTTGGATACTAGCGGGAGTAGGACAGATACGCAGTATTTT
-,-,TRBJ2-3,TRBV9,CASSRGGEAADTQYF,TGTGCCAGCAGCCGAGGAGGGGAGGCGGCAGATACGCAGTATTTT
-,-,TRBJ1-1,TRBV6-5,CASSYSNRPNTEAFF,TGTGCCAGCAGTTACTCAAACAGACCGAACACTGAAGCTTTCTTT
-,-,TRBJ1-1,TRBV9,CASSPPGRTEAFF,TGTGCCAGCAGCCCTCCGGGGAGGACTGAAGCTTTCTTT
-,-,TRBJ1-1,TRBV3-1/TRBV3-2,CASRLTREGPNTEAFF,TGTGCCAGCAGGCTAACCAGGGAGGGACCTAACACTGAAGCTTTCTTT
-,-,TRBJ2-7,TRBV4-1,CASSQVQGPLYEQYF,TGCGCCAGCAGCCAAGTTCAGGGGCCCCTGTACGAGCAGTACTTC
-,TRBD1,TRBJ1-1,TRBV20-1,CSASKGQGSEAFF,TGCAGTGCTAGTAAGGGACAGGGTTCTGAAGCTTTCTTT
-,TRBD1,TRBJ1-6,TRBV6-1,CASSEARDRGYNSPLHF,TGTGCCAGCAGTGAAGCTCGGGACAGGGGATATAATTCACCCCTCCACTTT
-,-,TRBJ1-5,TRBV5-4,CASREGANQPQHF,TGTGCCAGCAGGGAAGGGGCCAACCAGCCCCAGCATTTT
-,TRBD1,TRBJ1-2,TRBV5-5,CASTEGPTGGLSYGYTF,TGTGCCAGCACGGAGGGCCCGACAGGGGGACTCTCCTATGGCTACACCTTC
-,TRBD1,TRBJ2-7,TRBV6-2/TRBV6-3,CASSSTTGKPYEQYF,TGTGCCAGCAGTTCTACGACAGGGAAGCCCTACGAGCAGTACTTC
-,TRBD1,TRBJ2-5,TRBV6-2/TRBV6-3,CASSDQGASETQYF,TGTGCCAGCAGTGATCAGGGGGCTAGCGAGACCCAGTACTTC
-,-,TRBJ1-5,TRBV6-1,CASSENRIAVGNQPQHF,TGTGCCAGCAGTGAAAATCGGATAGCGGTAGGCAATCAGCCCCAGCATTTT
-,TRBD1,TRBJ1-5,TRBV4-3,CASSQATGDNQPQHF,TGCGCCAGCAGCCAGGCAACAGGGGACAATCAGCCCCAGCATTTT
-,-,TRBJ2-5,TRBV28,CASSFTDYISPETQYF,TGTGCCAGCAGTTTTACGGACTACATTTCGCCTGAGACCCAGTACTTC
few,-,TRBJ1-2,TRBV7-8,CASSQLEGVVNYGYTF,TGTGCCAGCAGTCAATTAGAAGGGGTGGTGAACTATGGCTACACCTTC
-,TRBD2,TRBJ2-1,TRBV3-1/TRBV3-2,CASSQDSGGTSFYNEQFF,TGTGCCAGCAGCCAAGATAGCGGGGGGACATCCTTCTACAATGAGCAGTTCTTC
-,-,TRBJ1-4,TRBV4-2,CASSQEWQAGLAEKKLFF,TGTGCCAGCAGCCAAGAATGGCAGGCGGGTTTGGCCGAAAAGAAACTGTTTTTT
few,TRBD2,TRBJ2-7,TRBV28,CASSSLAGVNEQYF,TGTGCCAGCAGTTCCCTAGCGGGAGTAAACGAGCAGTACTTC
once,-,TRBJ1-1,TRBV27,CASSRGGGTEAFF,TGTGCCAGCAGTCGGGGGGGTGGGACTGAAGCTTTCTTT
-,-,TRBJ1-1,TRBV13,CASSRGQTEAFF,TGTGCCAGCAGCCGAGGACAGACTGAAGCTTTCTTT